This is a list of T cell receptor beta chains from one sample in a study of T cell repertoires in cytomegalovirus infection. TCRdb fed the reads into MiXCR, producing one record per CDR3 protein. The sample lists 250,000 or so distinct CDR3 sequences, about 17% occurring once. Sequenced sample: CD8+ T cells from PBMCs. Source of these receptors: a human donor in good health (CMV status not recorded). Some clones in this sample may be carry-over from other donors' samples. The CDR3 runs from the conserved cysteine through the conserved F or W. D genes are given only for firm matches. Clone size appears in some rows only: once, few, many, or a class for an expanded clone.

d_gene: .; v_gene: TRBV11-2; abundance: few; j_gene: TRBJ2-5; CDR3aa: CASSLRIFQETQYF; CDR3nt: TGTGCCAGCAGCTTAAGGATCTTCCAAGAGACCCAGTACTTC
d_gene: .; v_gene: TRBV11-2; abundance: .; j_gene: TRBJ2-1; CDR3aa: CASSLGEHPAYNEQFF; CDR3nt: TGTGCCAGCAGCTTAGGAGAGCACCCAGCCTACAATGAGCAGTTCTTC
d_gene: .; v_gene: TRBV12-3/TRBV12-4; abundance: many; j_gene: TRBJ1-5; CDR3aa: CASSFATDDQPQHF; CDR3nt: TGTGCCAGCAGTTTCGCGACAGACGATCAGCCCCAGCATTTT
d_gene: TRBD1; v_gene: TRBV7-8; abundance: few; j_gene: TRBJ1-2; CDR3aa: CASSLAARDSLIYGYTF; CDR3nt: TGTGCCAGCAGCTTAGCCGCCCGGGACAGTTTGATCTATGGCTACACCTTC
d_gene: .; v_gene: TRBV12-3/TRBV12-4; abundance: many; j_gene: TRBJ1-1; CDR3aa: CASSPGLPAEAFF; CDR3nt: TGTGCCAGCAGCCCCGGACTCCCAGCAGAAGCTTTCTTT
d_gene: TRBD2; v_gene: TRBV6-6; abundance: .; j_gene: TRBJ2-2; CDR3aa: CASSTGTRGTGELFF; CDR3nt: TGTGCCAGCAGTACCGGGACTAGAGGGACCGGGGAGCTGTTTTTT
d_gene: .; v_gene: TRBV2; abundance: few; j_gene: TRBJ1-5; CDR3aa: CASSETPNSNQPQHF; CDR3nt: TGTGCCAGCAGTGAGACTCCAAATAGCAATCAGCCCCAGCATTTT
d_gene: TRBD1; v_gene: TRBV4-3; abundance: few; j_gene: TRBJ2-3; CDR3aa: CASSPGTGGFFRDSQYF; CDR3nt: TGCGCCAGCAGCCCTGGGACAGGGGGTTTCTTCAGGGATTCGCAGTATTTT
d_gene: .; v_gene: TRBV2; abundance: few; j_gene: TRBJ2-5; CDR3aa: CASSEAELHETQYF; CDR3nt: TGTGCCAGCAGTGAAGCTGAACTTCACGAGACCCAGTACTTC
d_gene: TRBD1; v_gene: TRBV4-3; abundance: .; j_gene: TRBJ2-7; CDR3aa: CASSQGTGGREQYF; CDR3nt: TGCGCCAGCAGCCAAGGGACAGGGGGTCGGGAGCAGTACTTC
d_gene: .; v_gene: TRBV6-4; abundance: .; j_gene: TRBJ2-1; CDR3aa: CASSELPYNEQFF; CDR3nt: TGTGCCAGCAGTGAACTGCCCTACAATGAGCAGTTCTTC
d_gene: .; v_gene: TRBV7-3; abundance: .; j_gene: TRBJ2-1; CDR3aa: CASSLTGGRYNEQFF; CDR3nt: TGTGCCAGCAGCTTAACGGGGGGGCGTTACAATGAGCAGTTCTTC
d_gene: TRBD1; v_gene: TRBV28; abundance: .; j_gene: TRBJ1-5; CDR3aa: CASSFPGGRIAQHF; CDR3nt: TGTGCCAGCAGTTTTCCAGGGGGCCGAATCGCCCAGCATTTT
d_gene: .; v_gene: TRBV7-9; abundance: .; j_gene: TRBJ2-2; CDR3aa: CASSPLPDRQITTGELFF; CDR3nt: TGTGCCAGCAGCCCCCTTCCGGACAGACAAATAACCACCGGGGAGCTGTTTTTT
d_gene: .; v_gene: TRBV6-2/TRBV6-3; abundance: many; j_gene: TRBJ2-1; CDR3aa: CASSLNSDWYNEQFF; CDR3nt: TGTGCCAGCAGCTTAAACTCGGACTGGTACAATGAGCAGTTCTTC